This T cell receptor (beta chain) was documented in a study of graft-versus-host responses after intestinal transplantation. Study-wide background: The transplants performed in recipients were multivisceral, liver-intestinal, or isolated intestinal. Study-wide results and limits: Declining HvG levels early post-transplant were linked to peak circulating GvH clone levels. GvH clones appeared in recipient marrow, some first in ileum or blood. Patients with graft-donor T cell macrochimerism had high graft-versus-host to host-versus-graft clonal ratios in allografts.

With respect to this clone: Its target is not known. A read error may account for a junction end that differs from germline.

This table comes from immunoSEQ multiplex PCR, and its TCRdb copy is limited to in-frame clones, with some not included. The sample yields roughly 60,000 clones, about 90% seen once. The sequence came from a human patient who received an intestinal transplant, so some T cells may come from the graft donor. Sample: PBMCs, taken around 120 days after intestinal transplantation.

The CDR3, as DNA: TGCGCCAGCGGCTTACGGGGTTCAAGCACAGATACGCAGTATTTT. It yields the protein CASGLRGSSTDTQYF. This chain joins TRBV5-1 and TRBJ2-3, with D tentatively TRBD2 (5 bases). This CDR3 is built from 15 residues. Germline CDR1 reads SGHRS; CDR2 reads YFSETQ. The entire variable domain, with the rest obtained from reference TRBV5-1 and TRBJ2-3, is as follows: KAGVTQTPRYLIKTRGQQVTLSCSPISGHRSVSWYQQTPGQGLQFLFEYFSETQRNKGNFPGRFSGRQFSNSRSEMNVSTLELGDSALYLCASGLRGSSTDTQYFGPGTRLTVL.